The entry below gives a single T cell receptor beta chain sequence along with its context. A multiplex PCR was run with 60 Vbeta primers and 13 Jbeta primers. Measured with immunoSEQ multiplex PCR; TCRdb has only the in-frame clones, and not every one. In the table there are 100,000 or so clones, around 72% of which are singletons. V lost 5 bases, J lost 5 bases, and 5 bases stayed unmatched. Germline loops: CDR1 LNHNV, CDR2 YYDKDF (reference sequence). The CDR3 sequence is 14 residues long. This entry comes from a study of cytomegalovirus exposure and HLA in healthy donors. Sequenced: PBMCs. The chain uses TRBV15 and TRBJ2-7; 11 nucleotides agree with TRBD1. The clonotype comes from a man aged 35 to 55 in good health and CMV-seronegative. DNA for the CDR3: TGTGCCACCAGCTCCGGACAGGGGGCCCACGAGCAGTACTTC. Translating it yields CATSSGQGAHEQYF. The full variable domain, with the rest looked up from reference TRBV15 and TRBJ2-7, is DAMVIQNPRYQVTQFGKPVTLSCSQTLNHNVMYWYQQKSSQAPKLLFHYYDKDFNNEADTPDNFQSRRPNTSFCFLDIRSPGLGDTAMYLCATSSGQGAHEQYFGPGTRLTVT.